The rows below give T cell receptor beta chains drawn from one sample of a study of cytomegalovirus exposure and HLA in healthy donors. Profiling relied on immunoSEQ multiplex PCR, and the TCRdb table lists in-frame clones only, not all of them. The table lists over 150,000 clones, approximately 80% of them singletons, with less than 15% in the top ten. Sequenced material: PBMCs. The receptors come from a woman aged 45-59 years in good health and CMV-seronegative. The CDR3 runs from the conserved cysteine through the conserved F or W.

v_call: TRBV4-3; cdr3_length: 14; cdr3_aa: CAPRFRGGRETQYF
v_call: TRBV7-6; cdr3_length: 14; cdr3_aa: CASRVGGCAYGYTF
v_call: TRBV9; cdr3_length: 15; cdr3_aa: CASSVAGANTGELFF
v_call: TRBV5-1; cdr3_length: 16; cdr3_aa: CASSLIQGAGANVLTF
v_call: TRBV2; cdr3_length: 15; cdr3_aa: CASNQGHSTGNTIYF
v_call: TRBV5-4; cdr3_length: 14; cdr3_aa: CASSLAGSTDTQYF
v_call: TRBV30; cdr3_length: 17; cdr3_aa: CACDNRRYRANTGELFF
v_call: TRBV19; cdr3_length: 16; cdr3_aa: CASAPGRPTLGNEQFF
v_call: TRBV19; cdr3_length: 11; cdr3_aa: CAVTWASEAFF
v_call: TRBV28; cdr3_length: 15; cdr3_aa: CASSSGTSVPDTQYF
v_call: TRBV19; cdr3_length: 13; cdr3_aa: CASSINGAETQYF
v_call: TRBV6-6; cdr3_length: 13; cdr3_aa: CASSVDRGWKLFF
v_call: TRBV13; cdr3_length: 13; cdr3_aa: CASSLGVSHEQYF
v_call: TRBV7-2; cdr3_length: 14; cdr3_aa: CASTSQGLSNEQYF
v_call: TRBV7-3; cdr3_length: 16; cdr3_aa: CASSLWGGGTTTEQFF
v_call: TRBV5-5; cdr3_length: 15; cdr3_aa: CASSLAQVLTDTQYF
v_call: TRBV5-6; cdr3_length: 13; cdr3_aa: CASSLGTGYEAFF
v_call: TRBV11-3; cdr3_length: 16; cdr3_aa: CASSLGTSGGAGEQFF
v_call: TRBV28; cdr3_length: 14; cdr3_aa: CASSFFEGTGELFF
v_call: TRBV11-3; cdr3_length: 13; cdr3_aa: CASSSYRASEQFF
v_call: TRBV29-1; cdr3_length: 18; cdr3_aa: CSVPDLSRDRGLADTQYF
v_call: TRBV5-6; cdr3_length: 14; cdr3_aa: CASNSLATNEKLFF
v_call: TRBV28; cdr3_length: 14; cdr3_aa: CASSLSEPNYGYTF
v_call: TRBV7-6; cdr3_length: 14; cdr3_aa: CASSFRTGTDTQYF
v_call: TRBV18; cdr3_length: 11; cdr3_aa: CASSIDRAQYF
v_call: TRBV4-2; cdr3_length: 16; cdr3_aa: CAGSLRQTGEGLEQYF
v_call: TRBV5-6; cdr3_length: 14; cdr3_aa: CASSLWTGNAEAFF
v_call: TRBV5-4; cdr3_length: 16; cdr3_aa: CASSPRLAGGPETQYF
v_call: TRBV12-5; cdr3_length: 23; cdr3_aa: CASGLVLSRDIAGGRSSYNEQFF
v_call: TRBV6-5; cdr3_length: 14; cdr3_aa: CASSRLWGDYEQYF
v_call: TRBV2; cdr3_length: 14; cdr3_aa: CASSDSGVLSPLHF
v_call: TRBV19; cdr3_length: 16; cdr3_aa: CASSIGQGKANTEAFF